This TCR beta chain was obtained from a study of cytomegalovirus exposure and HLA in healthy donors. To note about this clone: Its cognate antigen is unknown.

The study's findings and limits: First-cohort TCR clusters were later found to tend to co-occur in the 120 validation repertoires. Reports showed the classifier diagnosing cytomegalovirus status with high specificity and sensitivity. Many donors shared some public TCRs, even though most TCR sequences were rare.

The protocol was immunoSEQ multiplex PCR, while the TCRdb copy is restricted to in-frame clones and leaves out a portion. In the table there are tens of thousands of clones, approximately 95% of which are singletons. The source of this sequence is a man younger than 35 in good health and CMV-seronegative. The sequencing sample was made of PBMCs.

This CDR3 is CASRSTGGNTEAFF. As DNA, the CDR3 is TGTGCCAGCAGGTCTACAGGGGGGAACACTGAAGCTTTCTTT. V gene TRBV6-4 combines with J gene TRBJ1-1; TRBD1 agrees at 8 bases. CDR3 length equals 14 residues. Germline V gene sequence: CDR1 MRHNA, CDR2 SNTAGT. V lost 6 bases, J lost 1 base, and 4 bases stayed unmatched.